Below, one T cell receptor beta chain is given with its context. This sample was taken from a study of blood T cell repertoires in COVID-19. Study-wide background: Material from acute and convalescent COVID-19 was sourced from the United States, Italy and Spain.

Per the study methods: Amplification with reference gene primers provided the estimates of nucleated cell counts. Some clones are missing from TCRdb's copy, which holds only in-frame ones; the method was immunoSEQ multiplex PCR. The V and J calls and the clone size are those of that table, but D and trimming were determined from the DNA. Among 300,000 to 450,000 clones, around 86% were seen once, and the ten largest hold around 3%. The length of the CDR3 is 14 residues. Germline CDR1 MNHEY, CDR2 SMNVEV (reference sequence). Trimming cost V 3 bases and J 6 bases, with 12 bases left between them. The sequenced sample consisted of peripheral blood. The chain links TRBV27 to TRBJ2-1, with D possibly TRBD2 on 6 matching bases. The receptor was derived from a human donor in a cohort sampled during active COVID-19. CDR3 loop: CASSFSGHSNEQFF. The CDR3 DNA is TGTGCCAGCAGTTTTAGCGGACATTCCAATGAGCAGTTCTTC.